This T cell receptor beta chain originates from a study of blood T cell repertoires in COVID-19. The CDR3 length is 13 residues. V lost 3 bases and J lost 6, with 15 bases in between. Germline assignment: CDR1 GTSNPN and CDR2 SVGIG (reference sequence). The data were produced by immunoSEQ multiplex PCR, yet TCRdb's version contains in-frame clones alone and is incomplete. The sample has more than 400,000 clones, 90% seen once. This TCR derives from a man between 18 and 29 years old who had recovered from COVID-19. The sequenced sample was PBMCs or T cells enriched from blood (not recorded which). The V and J genes are TRBV30 and TRBJ2-7, with D perhaps matching TRBD1 (5 bases). The CDR3 loop is CAWRSGLLGEQYF. In nucleotides, the CDR3 is TGTGCCTGGAGATCAGGGTTGCTCGGCGAGCAGTACTTC.